What follows is one T cell receptor (beta chain) and its context. After thawing and overnight rest, PBMC were stained with GMM-loaded CD1B tetramer, viability dye and anti-CD3 for sorting. The lipid loaded on the CD1B tetramers was C32 glucose monomycolate from Rhodococcus equi. This record comes from a study of T cells in tuberculosis. General observations from the study: T cells binding CD1B-GMM tetramer weakly possibly escaped the sort.

TCR-alpha and TCR-beta chains were sequenced unpaired. The assay was immunoSEQ multiplex PCR, and TCRdb's table has in-frame clones only and misses some. The sample holds tens of thousands of clones, 81% seen once. Trimming at V came to 4 bases and at J to 4 bases, leaving 1 base not matched to a gene. The CDR3 runs 15 residues. CDR1 and CDR2 (germline): MNHNY, SVGAGI (reference sequence). The chain combines TRBV6-6 with TRBJ2-5; 15 bases are a match to TRBD2. Sequences were obtained from CD1b-GMM tetramer-negative cells sorted from PBMCs. The clonotype originates from an adult woman with latent tuberculosis. The CDR3 bases are TGTGCCAGCAGTTTGGGACTAGCGGGAGGAGAGACCCAGTACTTC. Protein: CASSLGLAGGETQYF.